This T cell receptor beta chain is drawn from a study of CD8 T cells in ankylosing spondylitis (dated by TCRdb to the late 2010s). With respect to the entire study: The study set out to find disease-linked TCR variants by profiling T cell receptor beta repertoires in ankylosing spondylitis patients and healthy donors. In total, the full study cohort was made up of over a hundred healthy donors and 25 ankylosing spondylitis patients. Peripheral blood was sampled, and synovial fluid was also collected from ankylosing spondylitis patients.

The sequencer was an Illumina HiSeq 2500. TCR beta libraries were prepared by quantitative 5'-RACE with molecular barcodes. The authors' analysis ran thus. A new computational method based on a probabilistic model of VDJ rearrangement was used to identify disease-linked TCR variants. TCRdb reprocessing: public reads trimmed at Q25 with fastp, clones called with MiXCR, in-frame beta chains kept. Rows with one shared CDR3 protein collapse into an entry with the most common genes and DNA. TCRdb's processing, not the authors', yielded these V and J calls. The table for this sample lists fewer than 650,000 distinct CDR3 sequences; approximately 11% of them were counted only once. The ten largest make up 6.8% of the sample. A remark on this clonotype: The antigen it recognizes is unknown. No base quality values were provided; no much bigger clone lies one nucleotide off.

The cysteine opens and the phenylalanine closes a CDR3 of 15 amino acids. CDR3 DNA only is kept here, 45 bases in frame from base 1. V was cut back by 2 bases and J by 5 bases, leaving a gap of 14 bases between them. CDR1 and CDR2 are drawn from the germline V gene (reference sequence): MNHEY, SMNVEV. Broader findings and caveats from the paper: Blood from ankylosing spondylitis patients appeared to be characterized by a TCR beta motif made up of several highly homologous amino acid variants. According to the report, matched synovial fluid samples from ankylosing spondylitis patients were significantly enriched for the disease-linked clones. Some of the motif variants had been reported before in the synovial fluid and blood of reactive arthritis patients, a finding that suggests common disease-initiation mechanisms. The disease-linked clones showed a CD8+ phenotype and occurred at relatively low frequencies in peripheral blood.

Sequencing was performed on blood, either unsorted or a sorted T cell fraction (not recorded which). The TCR comes from a male donor with ankylosing spondylitis. The V and J genes are TRBV27 and TRBJ2-3; the D gene is possibly TRBD2, with 5 bases matching. CDR3 protein: CASSLILARGDTQYF. The nucleotide sequence reads as follows: TGTGCCAGCAGTTTAATTCTGGCCCGGGGAGATACGCAGTATTTT.